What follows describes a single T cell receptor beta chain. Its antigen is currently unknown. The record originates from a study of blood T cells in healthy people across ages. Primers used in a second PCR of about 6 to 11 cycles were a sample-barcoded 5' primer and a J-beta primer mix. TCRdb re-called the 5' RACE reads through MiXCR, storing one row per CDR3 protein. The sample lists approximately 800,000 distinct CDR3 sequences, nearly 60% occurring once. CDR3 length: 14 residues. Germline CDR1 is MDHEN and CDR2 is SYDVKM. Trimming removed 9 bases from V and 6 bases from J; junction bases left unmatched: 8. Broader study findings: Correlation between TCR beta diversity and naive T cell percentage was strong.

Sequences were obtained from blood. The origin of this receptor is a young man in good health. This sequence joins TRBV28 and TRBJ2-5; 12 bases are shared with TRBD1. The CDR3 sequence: CASSPGQGAKTQYF. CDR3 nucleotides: TGTGCCAGTTCCCCGGGACAGGGGGCGAAGACCCAGTACTTC.